The T cell receptor (beta chain) under discussion was sequenced for a study of Ad26.COV2.S vaccination and SARS-CoV-2 variants. In germline, CDR1 is SNHLY, CDR2 FYNNEI. CDR3 length: 14 amino acids. The V end was cut by 3 bases, the J end by 3 bases, with 9 bases between. Data came from immunoSEQ multiplex PCR; TCRdb stores just in-frame clones and leaves some out. Here the sample spans more than 300,000 clones, about 85% being singletons. The sample's treatment: some 19 received Ad26.COV2.S at low or high dose, single or two shots; about 5 received placebo; per-sample allocation not given. Material that was analyzed had been drawn on day 63 after the first vaccine or placebo injection.

The chain employs TRBV2 and TRBJ1-5; D is unclear. This sequence was found in a person aged 18-60 years who received the Ad26.COV2.S COVID-19 vaccine or a placebo. The sequences come from peripheral blood, collected in a trial of Ad26.COV2.S vaccine versus placebo. The CDR3 region has the DNA TGTGCCAGCAGTGAGGACGGGGTCAATCAGCCCCAGCATTTT. Translating it yields CASSEDGVNQPQHF.